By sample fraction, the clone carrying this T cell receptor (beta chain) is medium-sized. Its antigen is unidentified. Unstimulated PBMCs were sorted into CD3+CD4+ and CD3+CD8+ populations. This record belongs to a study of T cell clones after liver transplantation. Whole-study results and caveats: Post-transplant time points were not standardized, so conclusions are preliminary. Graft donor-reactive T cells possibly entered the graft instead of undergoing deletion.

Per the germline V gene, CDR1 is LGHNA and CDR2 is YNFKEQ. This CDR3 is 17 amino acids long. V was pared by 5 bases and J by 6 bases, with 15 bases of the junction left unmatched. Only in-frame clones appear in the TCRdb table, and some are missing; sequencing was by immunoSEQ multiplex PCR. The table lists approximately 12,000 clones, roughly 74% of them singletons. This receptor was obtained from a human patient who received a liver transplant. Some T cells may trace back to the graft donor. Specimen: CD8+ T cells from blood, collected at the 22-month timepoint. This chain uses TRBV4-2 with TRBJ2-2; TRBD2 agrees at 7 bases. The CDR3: CASSELTGGLRSGELFF. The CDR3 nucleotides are TGTGCCAGCAGCGAATTGACGGGGGGTCTAAGATCCGGGGAGCTGTTTTTT.